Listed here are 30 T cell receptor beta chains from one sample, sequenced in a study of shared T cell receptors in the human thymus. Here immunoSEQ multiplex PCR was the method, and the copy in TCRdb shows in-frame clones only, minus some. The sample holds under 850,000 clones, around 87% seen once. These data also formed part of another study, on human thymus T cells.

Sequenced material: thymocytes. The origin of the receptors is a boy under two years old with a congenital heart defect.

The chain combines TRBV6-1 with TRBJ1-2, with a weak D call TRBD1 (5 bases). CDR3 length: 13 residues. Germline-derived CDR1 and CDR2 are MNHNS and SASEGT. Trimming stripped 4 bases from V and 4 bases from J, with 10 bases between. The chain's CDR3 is CASSGTGPYGYTF. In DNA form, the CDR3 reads TGTGCCAGCAGTGGTACAGGACCCTATGGCTACACCTTC.

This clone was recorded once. DNA of the CDR3: TGCGCCAGCAGCCACGACAGAGCTGGGGCCAACGTCCTGACTTTC. Translating it yields CASSHDRAGANVLTF. V and J are TRBV4-3 and TRBJ2-6; tentatively, D is TRBD1 (5 bases). V was shortened by 3 bases and J by 2 bases, with 8 bases between the two germline ends. Germline CDR1 reads LGHNA; CDR2 reads YSLEER. The CDR3 loop spans 15 amino acids.

CDR3: CSVLLGRRYYEQYF. CDR3 bases: TGCAGCGTTTTGTTGGGCAGACGCTACTACGAGCAGTACTTC. The chain has TRBV29-1 and TRBJ2-7; D unclear. The germline V gene encodes CDR1 SQVTM and CDR2 ANQGSEA. Trimming took off 5 bases at V and 3 bases at J, with 17 bases between the two ends. This CDR3 comprises 14 residues.

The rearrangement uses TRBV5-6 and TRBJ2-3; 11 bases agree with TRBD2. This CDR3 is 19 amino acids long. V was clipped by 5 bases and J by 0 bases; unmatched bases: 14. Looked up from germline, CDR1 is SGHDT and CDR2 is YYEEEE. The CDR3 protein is CASRVLGTSGNFSTDTQYF. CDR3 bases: TGTGCCAGCAGAGTGTTAGGGACTAGCGGCAACTTTAGCACAGATACGCAGTATTTT.

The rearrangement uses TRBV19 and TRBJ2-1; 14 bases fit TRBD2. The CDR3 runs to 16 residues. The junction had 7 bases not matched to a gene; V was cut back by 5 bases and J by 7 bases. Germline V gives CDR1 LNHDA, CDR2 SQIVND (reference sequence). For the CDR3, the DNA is TGTGCCAGTAGTCCCCGACTAGCGGGAGGGGGAAATGAGCAGTTCTTC. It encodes CASSPRLAGGGNEQFF.

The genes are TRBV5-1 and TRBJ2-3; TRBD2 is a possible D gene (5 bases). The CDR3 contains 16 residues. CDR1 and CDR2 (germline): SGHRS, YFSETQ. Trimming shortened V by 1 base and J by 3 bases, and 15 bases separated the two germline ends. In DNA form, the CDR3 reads TGCGCCAGCAGCTTGTTCGCTGTGGGAGTGACAGATACGCAGTATTTT. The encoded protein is CASSLFAVGVTDTQYF.

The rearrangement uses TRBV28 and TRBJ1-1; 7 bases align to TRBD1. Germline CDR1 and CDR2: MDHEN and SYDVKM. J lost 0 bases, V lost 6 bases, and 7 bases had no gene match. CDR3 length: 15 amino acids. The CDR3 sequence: CASSRGQPMNTEAFF. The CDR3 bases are TGTGCCAGCAGCAGGGGACAGCCGATGAACACTGAAGCTTTCTTT.

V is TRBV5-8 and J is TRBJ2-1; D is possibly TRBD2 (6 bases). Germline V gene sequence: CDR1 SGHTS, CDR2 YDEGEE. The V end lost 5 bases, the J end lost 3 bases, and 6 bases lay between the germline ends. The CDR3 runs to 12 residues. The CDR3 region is CASRRDYNEQFF. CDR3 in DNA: TGTGCCAGCAGGCGGGACTACAATGAGCAGTTCTTC.

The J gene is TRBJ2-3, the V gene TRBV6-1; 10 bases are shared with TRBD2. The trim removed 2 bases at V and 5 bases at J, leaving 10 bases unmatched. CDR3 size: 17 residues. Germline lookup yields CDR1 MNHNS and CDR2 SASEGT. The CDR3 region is CASSETGLAGVRDTQYF. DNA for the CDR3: TGTGCCAGCAGTGAAACCGGCCTAGCGGGAGTCAGAGATACGCAGTATTTT.

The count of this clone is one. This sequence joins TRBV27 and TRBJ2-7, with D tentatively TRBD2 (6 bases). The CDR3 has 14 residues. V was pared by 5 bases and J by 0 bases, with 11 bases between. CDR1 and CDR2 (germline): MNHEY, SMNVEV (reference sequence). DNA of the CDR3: TGTGCCAGCAGTCTCCGCGGGGTCTCCTACGAGCAGTACTTC. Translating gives CASSLRGVSYEQYF.

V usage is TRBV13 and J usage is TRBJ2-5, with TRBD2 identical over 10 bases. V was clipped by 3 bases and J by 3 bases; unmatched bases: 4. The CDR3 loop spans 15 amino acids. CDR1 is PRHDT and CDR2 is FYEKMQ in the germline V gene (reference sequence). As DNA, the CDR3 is TGTGCCAGCAGCTTCAGCGGGAGGGTTGAAGAGACCCAGTACTTC. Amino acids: CASSFSGRVEETQYF. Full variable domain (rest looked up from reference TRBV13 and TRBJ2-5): AAGVIQSPRHLIKEKRETATLKCYPIPRHDTVYWYQQGPGQDPQFLISFYEKMQSDKGSIPDRFSAQQFSDYHSELNMSSLELGDSALYFCASSFSGRVEETQYFGPGTRLLVL.

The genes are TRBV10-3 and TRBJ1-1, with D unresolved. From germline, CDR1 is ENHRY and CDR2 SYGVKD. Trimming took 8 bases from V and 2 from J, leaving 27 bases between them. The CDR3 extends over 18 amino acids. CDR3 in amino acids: CAISRSRVLAEENTEAFF. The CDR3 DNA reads TGTGCCATCTCGCGATCTCGAGTCTTGGCGGAAGAAAACACTGAAGCTTTCTTT.

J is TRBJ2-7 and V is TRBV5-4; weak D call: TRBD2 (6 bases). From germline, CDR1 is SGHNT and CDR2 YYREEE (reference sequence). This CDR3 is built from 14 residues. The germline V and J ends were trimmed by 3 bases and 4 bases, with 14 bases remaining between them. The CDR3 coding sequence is TGTGCCAGCAGCTCCCCGGGACTCAAATACGAGCAGTACTTC. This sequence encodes CASSSPGLKYEQYF.

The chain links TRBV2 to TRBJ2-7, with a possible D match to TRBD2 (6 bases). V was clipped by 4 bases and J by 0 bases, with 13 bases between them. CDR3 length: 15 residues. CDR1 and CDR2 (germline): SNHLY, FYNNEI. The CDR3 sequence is CASSVGLWSSYEQYF. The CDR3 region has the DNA TGTGCCAGCAGTGTGGGACTGTGGTCCTCCTACGAGCAGTACTTC. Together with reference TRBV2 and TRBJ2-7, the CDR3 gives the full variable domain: EPEVTQTPSHQVTQMGQEVILRCVPISNHLYFYWYRQILGQKVEFLVSFYNNEISEKSEIFDDQFSVERPDGSNFTLKIRSTKLEDSAMYFCASSVGLWSSYEQYFGPGTRLTVT.

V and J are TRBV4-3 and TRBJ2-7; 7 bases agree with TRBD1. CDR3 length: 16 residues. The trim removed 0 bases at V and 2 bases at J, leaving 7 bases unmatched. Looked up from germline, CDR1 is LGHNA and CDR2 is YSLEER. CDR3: CASSQDKGTDTYEQYF. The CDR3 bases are TGCGCCAGCAGCCAAGATAAAGGGACAGACACCTACGAGCAGTACTTC.

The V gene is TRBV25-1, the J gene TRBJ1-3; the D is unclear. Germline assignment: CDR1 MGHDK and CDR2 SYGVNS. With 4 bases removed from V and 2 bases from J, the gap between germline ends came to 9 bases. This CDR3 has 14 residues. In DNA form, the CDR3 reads TGTGCCAGCAGTGGAGGGTTCCCTGGAAACACCATATATTTT. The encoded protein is CASSGGFPGNTIYF.

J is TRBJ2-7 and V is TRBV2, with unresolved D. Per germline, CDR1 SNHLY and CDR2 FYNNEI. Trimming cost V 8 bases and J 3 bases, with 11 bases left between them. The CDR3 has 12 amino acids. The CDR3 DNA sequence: TGTGCCAGCCTAGTGAAATTCTACGAGCAGTACTTC. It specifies CASLVKFYEQYF.

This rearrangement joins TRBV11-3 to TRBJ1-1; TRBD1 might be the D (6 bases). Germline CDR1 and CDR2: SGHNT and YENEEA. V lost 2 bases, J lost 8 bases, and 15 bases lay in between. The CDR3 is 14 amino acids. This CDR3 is CASSLPMAGEEAFF. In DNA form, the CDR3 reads TGTGCCAGCAGCTTACCCATGGCAGGGGAAGAAGCTTTCTTT.

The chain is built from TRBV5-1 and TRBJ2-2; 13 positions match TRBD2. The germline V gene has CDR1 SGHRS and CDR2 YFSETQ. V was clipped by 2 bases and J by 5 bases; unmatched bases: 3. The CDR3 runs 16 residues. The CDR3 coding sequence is TGCGCCAGCAGCTTCGGACTAGCGGGAGCTACCGGGGAGCTGTTTTTT. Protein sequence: CASSFGLAGATGELFF.

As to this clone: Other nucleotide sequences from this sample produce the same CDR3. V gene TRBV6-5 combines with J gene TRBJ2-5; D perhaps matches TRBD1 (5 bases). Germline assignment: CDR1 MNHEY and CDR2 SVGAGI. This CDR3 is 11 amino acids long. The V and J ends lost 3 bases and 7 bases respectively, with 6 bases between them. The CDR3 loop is CASSYRGTQYF. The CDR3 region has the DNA TGTGCCAGCAGTTATAGGGGGACCCAGTACTTC.

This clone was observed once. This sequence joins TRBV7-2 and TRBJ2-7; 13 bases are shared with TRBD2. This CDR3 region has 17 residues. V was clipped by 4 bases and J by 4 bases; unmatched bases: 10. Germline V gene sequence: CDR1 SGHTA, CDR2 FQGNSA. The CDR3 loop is CASSSSGLAGVLYEQYF. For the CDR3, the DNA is TGTGCCAGCAGCTCCTCAGGACTAGCGGGAGTTTTGTACGAGCAGTACTTC.

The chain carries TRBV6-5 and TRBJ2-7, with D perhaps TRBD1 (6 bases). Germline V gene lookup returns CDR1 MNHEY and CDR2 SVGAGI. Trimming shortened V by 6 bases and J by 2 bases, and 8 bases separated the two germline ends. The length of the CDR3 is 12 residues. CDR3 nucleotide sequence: TGTGCCAGCAGAGACAGGACCTACGAGCAGTACTTC. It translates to CASRDRTYEQYF.

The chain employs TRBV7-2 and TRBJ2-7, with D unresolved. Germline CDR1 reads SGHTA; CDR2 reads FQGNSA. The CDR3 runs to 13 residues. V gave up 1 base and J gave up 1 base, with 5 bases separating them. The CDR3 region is CASSLGLSYEQYF. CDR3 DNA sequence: TGTGCCAGCAGCTTAGGACTGTCCTACGAGCAGTACTTC.

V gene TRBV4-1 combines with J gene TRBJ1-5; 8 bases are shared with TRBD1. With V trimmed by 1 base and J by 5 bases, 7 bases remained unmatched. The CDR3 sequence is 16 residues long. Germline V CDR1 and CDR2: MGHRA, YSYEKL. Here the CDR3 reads CASSQAHRTGYQPQHF. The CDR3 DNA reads TGCGCCAGCAGCCAAGCCCACCGGACAGGGTATCAGCCCCAGCATTTT.

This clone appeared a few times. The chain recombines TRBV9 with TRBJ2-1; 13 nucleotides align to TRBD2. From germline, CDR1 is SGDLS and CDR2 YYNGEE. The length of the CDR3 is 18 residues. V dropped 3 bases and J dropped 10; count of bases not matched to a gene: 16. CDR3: CASSDTRELAGGWCEQFF. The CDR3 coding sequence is TGTGCCAGCAGCGATACCCGGGAACTAGCGGGAGGGTGGTGCGAGCAGTTCTTC.

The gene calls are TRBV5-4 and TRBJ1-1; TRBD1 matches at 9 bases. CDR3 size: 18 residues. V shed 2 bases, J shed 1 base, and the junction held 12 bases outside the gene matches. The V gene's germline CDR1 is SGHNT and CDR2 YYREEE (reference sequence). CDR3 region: CASSFLIRDREANTEAFF. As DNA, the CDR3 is TGTGCCAGCAGCTTCCTAATCCGGGACAGGGAGGCGAACACTGAAGCTTTCTTT.

The CDR3 loop is CASSLADSYEQYF. DNA of the CDR3: TGTGCCAGCAGCTTAGCTGACAGCTACGAGCAGTACTTC. This sequence joins TRBV7-6 and TRBJ2-7; weak D call: TRBD1 (5 bases). This CDR3 is 13 amino acids long. Germline V gene data show CDR1 as SGHVS and CDR2 as FNYEAQ. V lost 0 bases and J lost 3, with 6 bases in between.

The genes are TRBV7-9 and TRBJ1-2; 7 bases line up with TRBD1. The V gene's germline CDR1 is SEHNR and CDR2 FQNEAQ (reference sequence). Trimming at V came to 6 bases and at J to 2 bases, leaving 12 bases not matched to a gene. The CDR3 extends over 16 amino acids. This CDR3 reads CASRSEDRPTNYGYTF. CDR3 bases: TGTGCCAGCAGATCAGAGGACAGGCCAACGAACTATGGCTACACCTTC.

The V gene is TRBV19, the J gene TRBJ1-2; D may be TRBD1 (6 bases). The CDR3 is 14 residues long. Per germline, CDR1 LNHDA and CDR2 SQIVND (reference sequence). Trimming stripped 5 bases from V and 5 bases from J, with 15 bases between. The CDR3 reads CASSAQGPKYGYTF. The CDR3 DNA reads TGTGCCAGTAGTGCACAGGGCCCCAAATATGGCTACACCTTC.

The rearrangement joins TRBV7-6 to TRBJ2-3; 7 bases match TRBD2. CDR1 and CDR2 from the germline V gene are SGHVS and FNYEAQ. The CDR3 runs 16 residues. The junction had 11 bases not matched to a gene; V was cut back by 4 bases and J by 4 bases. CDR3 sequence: CASSSGAGRDADTQYF. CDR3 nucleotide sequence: TGTGCCAGCAGCTCCGGAGCGGGGAGGGACGCAGATACGCAGTATTTT.